These T cell receptor beta chains were read from a single sample in a study of a mutant IDH1 vaccine in newly diagnosed glioma. The protocol was immunoSEQ multiplex PCR, while the TCRdb copy is restricted to in-frame clones and leaves out a portion. The repertoire includes 40,000 or so clones, around 78% of them detected once, and roughly 5.5% sits in the top ten. No cognate antigen is known for these TCRs. The sample was PBMCs, taken from a glioma patient whose treatment included an IDH1 peptide vaccine. Receptor source: a man aged 35 to 55 with glioma. The CDR3 runs from the conserved cysteine through the conserved F or W.

V	length	J	CDR3
TRBV6-5	15	TRBJ2-7	CASSQLAGGSYEQYF
TRBV11-2	13	TRBJ1-2	CASSLWENYGYTF
TRBV10-1	17	TRBJ2-2	CASSEGASGGSTGELFF
TRBV27	14	TRBJ1-1	CASSPNRGHTEAFF
TRBV6-4	14	TRBJ1-1	CASAPQGGVTEAFF
TRBV2	17	TRBJ1-3	CASSEYPLPSSGNTIYF
TRBV5-1	15	TRBJ1-6	CASSSGDRVNSPLHF
TRBV9	13	TRBJ1-1	CASSVQGESEAFF
TRBV7-9	14	TRBJ1-6	CASSLSGSNSPLHF
TRBV7-9	12	TRBJ1-1	CASSRQGTEAFF
TRBV6-1	14	TRBJ2-4	CASNPNLAKNIQYF
TRBV14	19	TRBJ2-7	CASSQAGTSGGPYPCEQYF
TRBV4-2	15	TRBJ2-1	CASSQDGGIYNEQFF
TRBV9	13	TRBJ1-3	CASSGTLTNTIYF
TRBV7-6	15	TRBJ2-2	CASSPTGISTGELFF
TRBV30	14	TRBJ2-2	CAWSVHRNTGELFF
TRBV4-1	20	TRBJ2-6	CASSQDSNRQAAFRANVLTF
TRBV2	18	TRBJ2-2	CASSAQGGVFVNTGELFF
TRBV6-1	14	TRBJ2-7	CASGPGQGAYEQYF
TRBV5-1	13	TRBJ1-6	CASSDNRNSPLHF
TRBV25-1	16	TRBJ1-1	CASSDPAGQGRGEAFF
TRBV18	14	TRBJ1-1	CASSPQGQGTEAFF
TRBV5-1	15	TRBJ2-1	CASSLVEEQNNEQFF
TRBV18	13	TRBJ2-7	CASSQGTAMEQYF
TRBV5-6	14	TRBJ1-5	CASSLFLSNQPQHF
TRBV7-9	15	TRBJ2-4	CASSTSGGAKNIQYF